Below, 12 T cell receptor beta chains from the same sample are listed, as sequenced in a study of blood T cell repertoires in COVID-19. TCRdb keeps only in-frame clones here, not all; method: immunoSEQ multiplex PCR. The sample includes around 170,000 clones, about nine tenths of them seen just once. The sequencing sample was made of peripheral blood. These receptors all come from a man in his fifties or sixties with acute or convalescent COVID-19.

V and J are TRBV7-9 and TRBJ2-7; D is perhaps TRBD1 (5 bases). Between the trimmed V and J ends, which lost 1 base and 6 bases, there was a span of 10 bases. This CDR3 has 13 amino acids. CDR1 SEHNR and CDR2 FQNEAQ come from the germline V gene (reference sequence). The CDR3 loop is CASSLERTLEQYV. The CDR3 region has the DNA TGTGCCAGCAGCTTAGAAAGGACACTCGAGCAGTACGTC.

In this sample, this clone turned up once. The chain is built from TRBV5-1 and TRBJ2-1, with 8 bases lining up with TRBD2. Germline V gene sequence: CDR1 SGHRS, CDR2 YFSETQ. The CDR3 length is 14 residues. Losses at the gene ends were 4 bases for V and 10 bases for J; bases not matched to a gene: 10. DNA of the CDR3: TGCGCCAGCAGCCCAAGCGGGGGTGGTGGAGAGCAGTTCTTC. Residues: CASSPSGGGGEQFF.

The chain employs TRBV11-1 and TRBJ2-3; 8 nucleotides align to TRBD2. J lost 2 bases, V lost 5 bases, and 6 bases had no gene match. Germline CDR1 SGHAT, CDR2 FQDESV (reference sequence). This CDR3 has 15 residues. CDR3 nucleotide sequence: TGTGCCAGCAGCACACTAGCGGAGAACACAGATACGCAGTATTTT. Translated: CASSTLAENTDTQYF.

The chain is built from TRBV7-2 and TRBJ1-4; a possible D gene is TRBD1 (5 bases). In germline, CDR1 is SGHTA, CDR2 FQGNSA. V shed 2 bases and J shed 8 bases, with 9 bases lying between them. The CDR3 is 13 amino acids. In nucleotides, the CDR3 is TGTGCCAGCAGCTTACGCAGGGAAGAAAAACTGTTTTTT. Amino acid sequence: CASSLRREEKLFF.

In its sample, this clone was seen a few times. V usage is TRBV2 and J usage is TRBJ1-1, with D tentatively TRBD1 (6 bases). V was trimmed by 7 bases and J by 8 bases, leaving 20 bases between them. The CDR3 totals 14 residues. The germline CDR1 and CDR2 sequences are SNHLY and FYNNEI. Here the CDR3 DNA reads TGTGCCAGCACCGGCTCTGGACAGCGGGGGGAAGCTTTCTTT. It codes for CASTGSGQRGEAFF. The entire variable domain, with the rest obtained from reference TRBV2 and TRBJ1-1, is as follows: EPEVTQTPSHQVTQMGQEVILRCVPISNHLYFYWYRQILGQKVEFLVSFYNNEISEKSEIFDDQFSVERPDGSNFTLKIRSTKLEDSAMYFCASTGSGQRGEAFFGQGTRLTVV.

The genes are TRBV19 and TRBJ2-3; 15 bases align to TRBD2. CDR3 size: 14 residues. CDR1 and CDR2 (germline): LNHDA, SQIVND (reference sequence). After removal of 10 bases from V and 5 bases from J, the junction contained 4 bases not matched to a gene. The CDR3, as DNA: TGTGCCACTGGACTAGCGGGAGGGGTAGATACGCAGTATTTT. Translating it yields CATGLAGGVDTQYF.

The chain employs TRBV5-1 and TRBJ1-4, with TRBD1 as a possible D gene (5 bases). V lost 2 bases, J lost 7 bases, and 12 bases lay in between. The CDR3 contains 14 residues. Germline assignment: CDR1 SGHRS and CDR2 YFSETQ. The CDR3 nucleotides are TGCGCCAGCAGCTTCAGGGAAAGGACTGAAAAACTGTTTTTT. Its protein product is CASSFRERTEKLFF.

V usage is TRBV5-1 and J usage is TRBJ2-7; 10 positions match TRBD1. This CDR3 has 14 amino acids. The germline gives CDR1 SGHRS, CDR2 YFSETQ. Trimming at V came to 4 bases and at J to 3 bases, leaving 4 bases not matched to a gene. The CDR3 DNA reads as TGCGCCAGCAGCCCCCGGACAGGGGGCTACGAGCAGTACTTC. Translated, it gives CASSPRTGGYEQYF.

The genes are TRBV7-9 and TRBJ2-5; D is ambiguous. V gave up 4 bases and J gave up 2 bases, with 11 bases separating them. Germline CDR1 and CDR2: SEHNR and FQNEAQ (reference sequence). The CDR3 covers 14 residues. The CDR3 is CASSSPGTQETQYF. The DNA for the CDR3 is TGTGCCAGCAGCTCCCCAGGAACTCAAGAGACCCAGTACTTC.

About this clone: One end of the junction fails to match germline, which may point to a read error. V and J are TRBV3-1 (or the pseudogene TRBV3-2) and TRBJ1-4; TRBD1 aligns across 7 bases. Germline values: CDR1 LGHDT, CDR2 YNNKEL (reference sequence). The CDR3 is 12 amino acids. CDR3 nucleotides: TGTGCCAGCAGCCAAGGGCCAGGGGGACCGTCTTTT. It codes for CASSQGPGGPSF.

The J gene is TRBJ2-3, the V gene TRBV11-2; D unclear. In germline, CDR1 is SGHAT, CDR2 FQNNGV. The CDR3 has 16 amino acids. Trimming pared 1 base from V and 0 bases from J, leaving 11 bases between. CDR3 region: CASSLGPSASTDTQYF. In DNA, the CDR3 is TGTGCCAGCAGCTTAGGGCCATCTGCTAGCACAGATACGCAGTATTTT.

The chain combines TRBV6-5 with TRBJ2-1; TRBD1 matches 7 bases. The germline CDR1 and CDR2 sequences are MNHEY and SVGAGI. V shed 0 bases and J 10 bases; nucleotides not matched to a gene: 6. The CDR3 runs to 14 residues. The CDR3 DNA reads TGTGCCAGCAGTTACTCAAGAGACAGGGCCGAGCAGTTCTTC. The encoded protein is CASSYSRDRAEQFF.